These 30 T cell receptor beta chains were all obtained from the same sample, sequenced in a study of metastatic and nonmetastatic thyroid tumors. TCRdb re-clonotyped the PCR reads via MiXCR. The sample has fewer than 7,500 clones, 39% seen once. Thyroid surgery took place with no prior treatment in any patient. Sequences were obtained from tumor tissue. The origin of the receptors is a female donor with papillary thyroid cancer or a benign thyroid nodule (not recorded which). Some clones in this sample may be carry-over from other donors' samples.

The CDR3 sequence: CASSSRTSGSLGEQFF. Written as DNA, the CDR3 is TGTGCCAGCAGCTCCAGGACTAGCGGGAGTTTGGGTGAGCAGTTCTTC. This chain uses TRBV13 with TRBJ2-1; TRBD2 agrees at 13 bases. Germline values: CDR1 PRHDT, CDR2 FYEKMQ (reference sequence). V lost 4 bases to trimming and J lost 9 bases; unmatched junction nucleotides: 9. The CDR3 consists of 16 residues.

The chain joins TRBV30 to TRBJ1-2; D gene unclear. CDR3 length: 11 residues. V dropped 1 base and J dropped 7 bases, with 7 bases sitting between them. Germline V gives CDR1 GTSNPN, CDR2 SVGIG (reference sequence). The CDR3 reads CAWSGGSGYTF. Here the CDR3 DNA reads TGTGCCTGGAGTGGCGGGAGTGGCTACACCTTC.

Within the sample, this clone is medium-sized. The chain couples TRBV7-9 to TRBJ1-2; D is unclear. Trimming cost V 5 bases and J 7 bases, with 8 bases left between them. The CDR3 runs to 11 residues. CDR1 is SEHNR, CDR2 FQNEAQ, per germline (reference sequence). The chain's CDR3 is CASSTDGGYTF. The CDR3 DNA sequence: TGTGCCAGCAGCACTGACGGTGGCTACACCTTC.

This clone was detected a few times. The genes are TRBV7-3 and TRBJ1-2, with 7 bases that match TRBD1. From germline, CDR1 is SGHTA and CDR2 FQGTGA. The CDR3 is 15 amino acids. V lost 2 bases to trimming and J lost 8 bases; unmatched junction nucleotides: 11. The DNA for the CDR3 is TGTGCCAGCAGCTTAGATCAAGGGGGCCTGCAAGGCTACACCTTC. This encodes CASSLDQGGLQGYTF.

This chain connects TRBV7-6 to TRBJ2-2; D not resolved. CDR1 and CDR2 (germline): SGHVS, FNYEAQ. The germline V and J ends were trimmed by 6 bases and 5 bases, with 4 bases remaining between them. The CDR3 loop spans 11 amino acids. The CDR3 DNA reads TGTGCCAGCAGTAGAACCGGGGAGCTGTTTTTT. Protein: CASSRTGELFF.

This chain joins TRBV12-5 and TRBJ1-1; D uncertain. V was cut by 1 base and J by 1 base, with 10 bases left in between. Germline V gives CDR1 LGHNT, CDR2 FRNRAP. The CDR3 loop spans 15 amino acids. Written as DNA, the CDR3 is TGTGCTAGTGGTTTGGGGAGCCGATGGAACACTGAAGCTTTCTTT. Its protein is CASGLGSRWNTEAFF.

In the case of this clone: The junction and the germline gene differ at one end; a read error may be behind it. V usage is TRBV10-3 and J usage is TRBJ1-6, with D hard to call. This CDR3 has 14 amino acids. Per the germline V gene, CDR1 is ENHRY and CDR2 is SYGVKD. The CDR3 reads CSIRPTSYNSPLHF. CDR3 coding DNA: TGTTCCATCCGGCCCACCTCCTATAATTCACCCCTCCACTTT.

Only a few counts were recorded for this clone. V and J are TRBV24-1 and TRBJ2-7; D is perhaps TRBD1 (5 bases). This CDR3 region has 12 residues. V was cut by 6 bases and J by 1 base, with 6 bases left in between. Germline CDR1 reads KGHDR; CDR2 reads SFDVKD. The CDR3 spells CATSSGSYEQYF. The CDR3 DNA is TGTGCCACCAGTTCAGGGTCCTACGAGCAGTACTTC.

The chain has TRBV11-1 and TRBJ1-2; possible D gene TRBD1, 5 bases. Germline V CDR1 and CDR2: SGHAT, FQDESV (reference sequence). CDR3 length: 18 residues. V lost 0 bases, J lost 8 bases, and 25 bases lay in between. CDR3 DNA sequence: TGTGCCAGCAGCTTAGCTTCCGTAAAGCAGGGTAAAGTGGAGGGCTACACCTTC. Protein sequence: CASSLASVKQGKVEGYTF.

The chain recombines TRBV7-9 with TRBJ2-1; D gene uncertain. Germline V gene sequence: CDR1 SEHNR, CDR2 FQNEAQ (reference sequence). The CDR3 contains 12 residues. V was pared by 3 bases and J by 8 bases, with 8 bases between. The CDR3 region is CASSFQTDEQFF. CDR3 sequence (DNA): TGTGCCAGCAGCTTCCAAACGGATGAGCAGTTCTTC.

This clone showed up just once. The chain uses TRBV5-1 and TRBJ1-2, with a possible D match to TRBD1 (5 bases). The CDR3 runs 15 residues. Germline assignment: CDR1 SGHRS and CDR2 YFSETQ. Trimming pared 0 bases from V and 7 bases from J, leaving 16 bases between. This chain's CDR3 is CASSLEGVGGVGYTF. DNA for the CDR3: TGCGCCAGCAGCTTGGAAGGTGTGGGAGGGGTTGGCTACACCTTC.

This sequence joins TRBV6-1 and TRBJ1-2; D ambiguous. Trimming shortened V by 5 bases and J by 6 bases, and 16 bases separated the two germline ends. The germline CDR1 and CDR2 sequences are MNHNS and SASEGT. CDR3 length: 14 amino acids. CDR3 DNA: TGTGCCAGCAGTACGACCTTGCTGCGGGATGGCTACACCTTC. Its translation is CASSTTLLRDGYTF.

The chain couples TRBV5-1 to TRBJ2-1; 10 bases fit TRBD2. Trimming removed 2 bases from V and 3 bases from J; junction bases left unmatched: 11. CDR1 and CDR2 (germline): SGHRS, YFSETQ. The CDR3 sequence is 18 residues long. The CDR3 DNA follows: TGCGCCAGCAGCTTTCCGCGCCTCGGACTAGCGGACTACAATGAGCAGTTCTTC. Its translation: CASSFPRLGLADYNEQFF.

V and J are TRBV5-1 and TRBJ1-2, with 12 bases matching TRBD1. This CDR3 spans 13 amino acids. Trimming cost V 0 bases and J 13 bases; bases outside gene matches: 4. From germline, CDR1 is SGHRS and CDR2 YFSETQ. This CDR3 is CASSLGDRGRLTF. In nucleotides, the CDR3 is TGCGCCAGCAGCTTGGGGGACAGGGGGCGCCTCACCTTC.

The chain carries TRBV30 and TRBJ1-2; 7 bases match TRBD1. CDR1 and CDR2 from the germline V gene are GTSNPN and SVGIG (reference sequence). J was trimmed by 6 bases and V by 1 base; bases with no gene match: 11. There are 15 residues in the CDR3. In DNA form, the CDR3 reads TGTGCCTGGAGTGGGGGCTGGTACAGGGGCGATGGCTACACCTTC. Amino acid sequence: CAWSGGWYRGDGYTF.

The gene calls are TRBV9 and TRBJ2-3; D possibly corresponds to TRBD1 (5 bases). The germline V and J ends were trimmed by 6 bases and 4 bases, with 15 bases remaining between them. Germline CDR1 and CDR2: SGDLS and YYNGEE. The CDR3 contains 14 residues. The CDR3 here is CASTRQPDSDTQYF. The DNA for the CDR3 is TGTGCCAGCACCAGACAGCCTGACTCAGATACGCAGTATTTT.

The chain has TRBV20-1 and TRBJ1-2, with D perhaps matching TRBD1 (6 bases). The CDR3 consists of 14 residues. V was shortened by 1 base and J by 0 bases, with 9 bases between the two germline ends. Per the germline V gene, CDR1 is DFQATT and CDR2 is SNEGSKA (reference sequence). The CDR3 loop is CSARGQAANYGYTF. CDR3 DNA: TGCAGTGCTAGAGGACAGGCCGCTAACTATGGCTACACCTTC.

This clone showed up just a few times. The gene calls are TRBV6-2 or TRBV6-3 and TRBJ1-5; D call uncertain. V dropped 2 bases and J dropped 3 bases, with 11 bases sitting between them. This CDR3 comprises 15 residues. The germline CDR1 and CDR2 sequences are MNHEY and SVGEGT. The CDR3, as DNA: TGTGCCAGCAGTTACGACCGCTGGAACAATCAGCCCCAGCATTTT. Translated: CASSYDRWNNQPQHF.

The chain is built from TRBV10-3 and TRBJ2-1, with D possibly TRBD1 on 5 matching bases. V was clipped by 3 bases and J by 8 bases, with 14 bases between them. This CDR3 region has 14 residues. Germline V CDR1 and CDR2: ENHRY, SYGVKD. CDR3 amino acids: CAISDEVRVDEQFF. The CDR3 nucleotides read TGTGCCATCAGTGACGAAGTCAGGGTCGATGAGCAGTTCTTC.

Only a few counts were recorded for this clone. V usage is TRBV19 and J usage is TRBJ2-1; 8 nucleotides agree with TRBD1. V lost 3 bases, J lost 14 bases, and 6 bases stayed unmatched. The CDR3 consists of 12 residues. Germline-derived CDR1 and CDR2 are LNHDA and SQIVND (reference sequence). As DNA, the CDR3 is TGTGCCAGTAGTATCGGAGACAGGGGAAAGTTCTTC. Translation: CASSIGDRGKFF.

This clone rates as medium-sized (0.01 to 0.1%). This chain joins TRBV7-2 and TRBJ2-7, with TRBD1 identical over 11 bases. CDR1 and CDR2 from the germline V gene are SGHTA and FQGNSA. The V gene end was trimmed by 10 bases and the J gene end by 2 bases; junction bases not matched to a gene: 16. The CDR3 length is 17 residues. The DNA of the CDR3 is TGTGCCACCATGACCGGGACAGGGGGTTTCCCAACCTACGAGCAGTACTTC. Amino acids: CATMTGTGGFPTYEQYF.

This rearrangement joins TRBV11-2 to TRBJ1-2; possible D gene TRBD1, 6 bases. Looked up from germline, CDR1 is SGHAT and CDR2 is FQNNGV. V lost 1 base and J 5 bases, leaving 11 bases between the germline ends. The CDR3 length is 14 residues. The CDR3 region is CASSLGGTGYGYTF. DNA of the CDR3: TGTGCCAGCAGCTTAGGGGGAACAGGGTATGGCTACACCTTC.

The rearrangement joins TRBV3-1 to TRBJ1-1; maybe TRBD1 (5 bases). CDR3 size: 15 residues. The germline CDR1 and CDR2 sequences are LGHDT and YNNKEL (reference sequence). Trimming took 3 bases from V and 3 from J, leaving 14 bases between them. The DNA for the CDR3 is TGTGCCAGCAGCCAGGGGGGGAAAAAGGACACTGAAGCTTTCTTT. It translates to CASSQGGKKDTEAFF.

The chain carries TRBV20-1 and TRBJ1-2; TRBD1 agrees at 10 bases. Trimming took 0 bases from V and 7 from J; bases not matched to a gene: 8. CDR1 and CDR2 (germline): DFQATT, SNEGSKA (reference sequence). The CDR3 sequence is 15 residues long. The CDR3 sequence is CSARDRGQGTVGYTF. The CDR3 DNA is TGCAGTGCTAGAGACCGGGGACAGGGGACAGTTGGCTACACCTTC.

This chain connects TRBV13 to TRBJ1-1, with a possible D match to TRBD1 (5 bases). CDR3 length equals 14 residues. Trimming cost V 0 bases and J 2 bases, with 7 bases left between them. Germline V gene data show CDR1 as PRHDT and CDR2 as FYEKMQ (reference sequence). CDR3 in DNA: TGTGCCAGCAGCTTAGGCCAGGGAAACACTGAAGCTTTCTTT. Amino acids: CASSLGQGNTEAFF.

This clone was found many times. V gene TRBV27 combines with J gene TRBJ2-7, with 8 nucleotides matching TRBD1. J gave up 6 bases and V 6 bases, and 7 bases lay outside the gene matches. CDR1 and CDR2 from the germline V gene are MNHEY and SMNVEV (reference sequence). This CDR3 comprises 13 residues. CDR3 protein: CASRTGAVGEQYF. The CDR3 DNA sequence: TGTGCCAGCAGGACAGGGGCGGTTGGCGAGCAGTACTTC.

This clone was detected many times. The V gene is TRBV6-1, the J gene TRBJ1-2, with 8 bases aligning to TRBD1. Germline V gene sequence: CDR1 MNHNS, CDR2 SASEGT. J gave up 4 bases and V 0 bases, and 1 base lay outside the gene matches. The CDR3 extends over 14 amino acids. DNA of the CDR3: TGTGCCAGCAGTGAAGCCGGGACAGGCTATGGCTACACCTTC. It encodes CASSEAGTGYGYTF.

This clone was counted between two and nine times. V and J are TRBV19 and TRBJ1-2; D perhaps matches TRBD1 (6 bases). V shed 3 bases and J shed 6 bases, with 14 bases lying between them. The CDR3 extends over 14 amino acids. Per germline, CDR1 LNHDA and CDR2 SQIVND (reference sequence). The CDR3 DNA reads as TGTGCCAGTAGTATCCTTCTTGGGGGGCATGGCTACACCTTC. Its protein product is CASSILLGGHGYTF.

This clone was counted between two and nine times. The chain has TRBV12-3 or TRBV12-4 and TRBJ1-3; D remains unclear. V was clipped by 5 bases and J by 4 bases, with 12 bases between them. This CDR3 has 14 residues. CDR3 in DNA: TGTGCCAGCAGTGCCCCAGGTAGGGGAAACACCATATATTTT. Its translation: CASSAPGRGNTIYF.

V gene TRBV20-1 combines with J gene TRBJ1-4; a possible D gene is TRBD1 (5 bases). The CDR3 sequence is 13 residues long. V was cut by 4 bases and J by 13 bases, with 19 bases left in between. Germline V gene sequence: CDR1 DFQATT, CDR2 SNEGSKA (reference sequence). This CDR3 reads CSAKGPKMMTLFF. DNA for the CDR3: TGCAGTGCTAAGGGACCCAAGATGATGACACTGTTTTTT.